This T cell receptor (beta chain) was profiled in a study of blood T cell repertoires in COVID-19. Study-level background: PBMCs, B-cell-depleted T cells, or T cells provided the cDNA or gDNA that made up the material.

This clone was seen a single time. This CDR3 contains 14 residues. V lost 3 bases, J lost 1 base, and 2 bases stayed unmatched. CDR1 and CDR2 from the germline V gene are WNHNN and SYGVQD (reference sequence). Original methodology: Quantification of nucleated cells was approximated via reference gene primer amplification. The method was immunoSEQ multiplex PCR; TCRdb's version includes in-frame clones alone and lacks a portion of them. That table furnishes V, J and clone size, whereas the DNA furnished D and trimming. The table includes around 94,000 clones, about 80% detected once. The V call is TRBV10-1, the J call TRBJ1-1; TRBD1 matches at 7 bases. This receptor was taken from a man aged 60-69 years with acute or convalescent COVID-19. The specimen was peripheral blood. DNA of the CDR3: TGCGCCAGCAGTGAATACAGGGGGAACACTGAAGCTTTCTTT. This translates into CASSEYRGNTEAFF.